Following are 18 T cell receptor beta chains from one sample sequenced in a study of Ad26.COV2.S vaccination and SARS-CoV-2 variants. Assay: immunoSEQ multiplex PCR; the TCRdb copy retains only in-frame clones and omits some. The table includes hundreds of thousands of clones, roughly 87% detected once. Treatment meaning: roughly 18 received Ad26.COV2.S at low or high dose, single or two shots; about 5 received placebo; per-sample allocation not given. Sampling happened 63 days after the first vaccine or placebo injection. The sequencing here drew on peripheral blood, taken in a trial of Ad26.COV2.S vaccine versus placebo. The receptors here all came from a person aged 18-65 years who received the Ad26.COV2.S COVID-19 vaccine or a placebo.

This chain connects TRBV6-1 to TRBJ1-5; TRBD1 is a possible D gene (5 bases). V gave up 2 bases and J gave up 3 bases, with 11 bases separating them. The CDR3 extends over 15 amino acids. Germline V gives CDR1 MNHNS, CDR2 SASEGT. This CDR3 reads CASSEIWDSNQPQHF. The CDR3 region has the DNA TGTGCCAGCAGTGAAATATGGGACTCCAATCAGCCCCAGCATTTT.

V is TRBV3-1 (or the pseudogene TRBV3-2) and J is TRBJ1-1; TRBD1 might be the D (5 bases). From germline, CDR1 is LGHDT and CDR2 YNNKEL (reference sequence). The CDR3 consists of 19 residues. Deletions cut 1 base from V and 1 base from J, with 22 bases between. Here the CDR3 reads CASSQAGTGEFTRNTEAFF. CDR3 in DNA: TGTGCCAGCAGCCAAGCGGGTACAGGTGAATTCACAAGGAACACTGAAGCTTTCTTT.

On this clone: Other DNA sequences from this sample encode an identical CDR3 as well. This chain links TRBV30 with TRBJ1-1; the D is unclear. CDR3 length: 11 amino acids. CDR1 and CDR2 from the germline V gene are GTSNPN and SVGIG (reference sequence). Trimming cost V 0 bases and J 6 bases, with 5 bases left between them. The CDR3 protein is CAWSVGAEAFF. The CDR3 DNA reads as TGTGCCTGGAGTGTGGGAGCTGAAGCTTTCTTT. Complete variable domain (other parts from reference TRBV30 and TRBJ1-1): SQTIHQWPATLVQPVGSPLSLECTVEGTSNPNLYWYRQAAGRGLQLLFYSVGIGQISSEVPQNLSASRPQDRQFILSSKKLLLSDSGFYLCAWSVGAEAFFGQGTRLTVV.

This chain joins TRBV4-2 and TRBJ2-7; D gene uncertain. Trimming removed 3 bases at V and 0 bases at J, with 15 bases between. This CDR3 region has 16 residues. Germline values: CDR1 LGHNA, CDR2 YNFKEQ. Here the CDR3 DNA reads TGTGCCAGCAGCCAGCGCAGCCTCAACGCCTCCTACGAGCAGTACTTC. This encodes CASSQRSLNASYEQYF.

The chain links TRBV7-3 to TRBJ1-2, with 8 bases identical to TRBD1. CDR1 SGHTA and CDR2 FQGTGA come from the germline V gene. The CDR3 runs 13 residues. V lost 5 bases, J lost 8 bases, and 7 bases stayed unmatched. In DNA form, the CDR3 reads TGTGCCAGCAGCAGAGGACAGGGTGAGGGCTACACCTTC. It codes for CASSRGQGEGYTF.

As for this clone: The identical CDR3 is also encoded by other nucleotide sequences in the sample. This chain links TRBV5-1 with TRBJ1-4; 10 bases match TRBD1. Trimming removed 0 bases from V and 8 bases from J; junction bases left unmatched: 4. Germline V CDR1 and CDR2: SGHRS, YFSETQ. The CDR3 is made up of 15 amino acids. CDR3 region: CASSLAGTGDEKLFF. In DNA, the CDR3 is TGCGCCAGCAGCTTGGCGGGGACAGGGGACGAAAAACTGTTTTTT.

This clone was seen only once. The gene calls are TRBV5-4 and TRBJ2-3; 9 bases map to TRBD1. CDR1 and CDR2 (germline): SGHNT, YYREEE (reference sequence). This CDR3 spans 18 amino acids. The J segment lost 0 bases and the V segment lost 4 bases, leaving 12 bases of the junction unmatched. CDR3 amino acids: CASSLGTGPSGSTDTQYF. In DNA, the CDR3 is TGTGCCAGCAGCCTCGGGACAGGGCCTAGCGGAAGCACAGATACGCAGTATTTT.

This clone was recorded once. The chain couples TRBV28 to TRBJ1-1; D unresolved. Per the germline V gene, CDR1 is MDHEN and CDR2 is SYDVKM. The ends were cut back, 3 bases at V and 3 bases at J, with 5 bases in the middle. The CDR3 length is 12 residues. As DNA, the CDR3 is TGTGCCAGCAGTTTCATATACACTGAAGCTTTCTTT. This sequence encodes CASSFIYTEAFF.

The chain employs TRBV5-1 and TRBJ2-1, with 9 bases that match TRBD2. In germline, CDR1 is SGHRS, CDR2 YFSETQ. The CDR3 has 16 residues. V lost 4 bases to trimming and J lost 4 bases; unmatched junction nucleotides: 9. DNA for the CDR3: TGCGCCAGCAGCCCCCTTAGCGGGAGTGGGTACAATGAGCAGTTCTTC. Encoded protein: CASSPLSGSGYNEQFF.

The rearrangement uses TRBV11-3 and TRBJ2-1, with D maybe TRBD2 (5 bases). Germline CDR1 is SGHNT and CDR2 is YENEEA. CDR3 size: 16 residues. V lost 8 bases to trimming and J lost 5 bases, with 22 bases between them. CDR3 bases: TGTGCCAGCTCCTACCCAGGACGGACTGGAAACAATGAGCAGTTCTTC. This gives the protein CASSYPGRTGNNEQFF.

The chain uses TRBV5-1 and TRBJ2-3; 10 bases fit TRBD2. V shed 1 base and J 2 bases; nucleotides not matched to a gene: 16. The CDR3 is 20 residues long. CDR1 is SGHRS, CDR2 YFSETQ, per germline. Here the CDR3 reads CASSLWGTNLLAGNTDTQYF. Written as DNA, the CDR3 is TGCGCCAGCAGCTTGTGGGGGACCAATCTACTAGCGGGGAACACAGATACGCAGTATTTT.

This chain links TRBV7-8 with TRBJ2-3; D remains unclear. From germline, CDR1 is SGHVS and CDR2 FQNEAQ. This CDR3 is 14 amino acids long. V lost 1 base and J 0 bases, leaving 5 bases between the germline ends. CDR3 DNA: TGTGCCAGCAGCTTAGGCTCGAGCACAGATACGCAGTATTTT. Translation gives CASSLGSSTDTQYF.

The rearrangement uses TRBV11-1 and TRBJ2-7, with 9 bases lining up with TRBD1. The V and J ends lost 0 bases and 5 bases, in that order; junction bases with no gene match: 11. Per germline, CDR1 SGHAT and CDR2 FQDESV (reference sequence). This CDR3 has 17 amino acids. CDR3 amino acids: CASSLARGQGGPHEQYF. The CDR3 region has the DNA TGTGCCAGCAGCTTAGCCAGGGGACAGGGTGGTCCCCACGAGCAGTACTTC.

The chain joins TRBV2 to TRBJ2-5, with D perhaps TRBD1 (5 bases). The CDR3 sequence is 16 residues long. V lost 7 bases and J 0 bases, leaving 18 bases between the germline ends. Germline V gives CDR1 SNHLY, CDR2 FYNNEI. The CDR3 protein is CASTRQGIIYQETQYF. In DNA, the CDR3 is TGTGCCAGCACTAGGCAGGGCATTATTTACCAAGAGACCCAGTACTTC.

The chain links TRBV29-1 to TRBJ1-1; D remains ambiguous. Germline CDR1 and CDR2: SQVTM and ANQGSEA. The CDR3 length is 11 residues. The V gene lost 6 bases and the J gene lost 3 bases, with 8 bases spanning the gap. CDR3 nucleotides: TGCAGCGTCGAGTTGGACACTGAAGCTTTCTTT. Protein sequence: CSVELDTEAFF. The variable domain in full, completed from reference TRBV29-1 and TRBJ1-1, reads SAVISQKPSRDICQRGTSLTIQCQVDSQVTMMFWYRQQPGQSLTLIATANQGSEATYESGFVIDKFPISRPNLTFSTLTVSNMSPEDSSIYLCSVELDTEAFFGQGTRLTVV.

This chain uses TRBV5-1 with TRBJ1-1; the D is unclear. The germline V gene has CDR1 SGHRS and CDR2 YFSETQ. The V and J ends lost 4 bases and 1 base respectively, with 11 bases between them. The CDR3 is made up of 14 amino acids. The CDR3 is CASSLVAGNTEAFF. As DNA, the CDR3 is TGCGCCAGCAGCCTTGTTGCCGGGAACACTGAAGCTTTCTTT. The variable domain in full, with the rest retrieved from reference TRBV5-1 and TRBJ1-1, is KAGVTQTPRYLIKTRGQQVTLSCSPISGHRSVSWYQQTPGQGLQFLFEYFSETQRNKGNFPGRFSGRQFSNSRSEMNVSTLELGDSALYLCASSLVAGNTEAFFGQGTRLTVV.

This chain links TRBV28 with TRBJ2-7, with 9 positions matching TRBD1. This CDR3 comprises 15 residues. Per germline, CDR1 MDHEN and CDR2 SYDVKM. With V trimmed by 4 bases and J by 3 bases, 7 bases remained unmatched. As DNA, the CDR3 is TGTGCCAGCAGTTCCGGAACAGGGGGCAACTACGAGCAGTACGTC. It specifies CASSSGTGGNYEQYV.

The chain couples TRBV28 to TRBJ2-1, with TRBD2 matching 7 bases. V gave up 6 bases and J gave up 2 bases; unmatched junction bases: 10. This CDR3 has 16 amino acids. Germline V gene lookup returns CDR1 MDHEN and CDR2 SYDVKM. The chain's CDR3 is CASSPSRGLAYNEQFF. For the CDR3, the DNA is TGTGCCAGCAGCCCTTCGCGGGGGTTAGCCTACAATGAGCAGTTCTTC.